These T cell receptor beta chains were read from a single sample in a study of shared clonotypes between healthy human individuals. Libraries were prepared by immunoSEQ multiplex PCR; TCRdb keeps only in-frame clonotypes and omits some of them. The sample records almost 700,000 clones, 92% being singletons. Sequencing input: naive CD8+ T cells sorted from blood. The receptors shown here come from a man aged 25-45 years in good health. Both conserved end residues are trimmed from each CDR3.

j_call	v_call	cdr3_length	cdr3_aa
TRBJ2-1	TRBV9	16	ASSVADGLAGSYNEQF
TRBJ2-1	TRBV7-9	12	ASSFADPAFEQF
TRBJ2-7	TRBV7-9	10	ASSTGQGEQY
TRBJ2-3	TRBV7-3	13	ASSQGQTNWDTQY
TRBJ2-2	TRBV7-2	17	ASSLPSTSGPGDTGELF
TRBJ1-1	TRBV5-6	14	ASSFDRQNMNTEAF
TRBJ1-2	TRBV7-6	15	ASSLAPGRAEPYGYT
TRBJ2-3	TRBV27	18	ASSLSGLAGKSPSTDTQY
TRBJ1-3	TRBV27	12	ASWTGAFGNTIY
TRBJ2-1	TRBV27	13	ASSYAGTGRDEQF
TRBJ2-7	TRBV6-5	12	ASSSVGSRYEQY
TRBJ1-5	TRBV19	13	ASRQGVWDNQPQH
TRBJ1-1	TRBV28	12	ASRRGAQVTEAF
TRBJ2-3	TRBV11-2	16	ASSLPSTSGRARDTQY
TRBJ2-7	TRBV19	12	ASSIFGLSYEQY
TRBJ2-5	TRBV4-1	15	ASSQAGASGVQETQY
TRBJ2-7	TRBV6-1	11	ASTDYQLYEQY
TRBJ2-7	TRBV2	14	ASFYSPGTGEQTQY
TRBJ1-1	TRBV29-1	12	SVEGGVDFPRAF
TRBJ2-7	TRBV29-1	11	SVDQGEDYEQY
TRBJ2-3	TRBV7-8	12	ASSLVGGTDTQY
TRBJ1-3	TRBV28	13	ASSPATGTGNTIY
TRBJ2-1	TRBV19	13	ASSIVGLAGNEQF
TRBJ1-2	TRBV10-3	10	AISELGDFYT
TRBJ2-7	TRBV10-3	11	AITMGVPYEQY
TRBJ1-2	TRBV4-1	13	ASSQDLGAGDGYT
TRBJ2-3	TRBV11-2	12	ASSKDRGPDTQY
TRBJ1-1	TRBV5-1	13	VSSFGQGGRTEAF
TRBJ2-7	TRBV7-7	11	ASSLNGGGEQY
TRBJ2-7	TRBV5-5	11	ASSLARTYEQY
TRBJ2-1	TRBV7-2	15	ASSLVLVLGGYNEQF
TRBJ2-7	TRBV19	14	ASTQHQGQGRYEQY
TRBJ1-1	TRBV6-4	14	ASKKTGAAANTEAF
TRBJ2-7	TRBV4-1	11	ASSPTPNYEQY
.	TRBV9	14	ASSGERGPPFHEQY
TRBJ2-1	TRBV6-1	11	AGGLFGYNEQF
TRBJ2-7	TRBV28	13	ASSLGLPSSYEQY
TRBJ2-7	TRBV7-9	17	ASSLAYGIAGERQDEQY
TRBJ2-6	TRBV7-9	17	ASSSSVASPSSGANVLT
TRBJ2-1	TRBV4-3	16	ASSQDNGPLSSYNEQF
TRBJ2-1	TRBV4-1	11	ASSQGGPNEQF
TRBJ2-2	TRBV19	12	ASSFQGAAGELF
TRBJ2-3	TRBV7-9	17	ASSPGTISGSGSTDTQY